A selection of T cell receptor beta chains follows, all from one sample in a study of OX40 agonist ivuxolimab in advanced cancers. TCRdb keeps only in-frame clones here, not all; method: immunoSEQ multiplex PCR. The data hold 23,000 or so clones, with roughly three quarters observed a single time. This sample comprised CD4+ or CD8+ T cells sorted from blood, obtained in a trial of the OX40 agonist ivuxolimab. Receptor source: an adult with an advanced solid tumor such as melanoma, head and neck, liver or kidney cancer. CDR3s include the opening cysteine and the closing phenylalanine or tryptophan. Fields, in order: D gene, clone size, J gene, V gene, CDR3 length, CDR3 protein, CDR3 DNA. A D gene is named only where the DNA matches it firmly. Where a row states a size, it is once, few, many or the class of an expanded clone; other rows omit it.

-,-,TRBJ1-2,TRBV19,14,CASSTGFTSYGYTF,TGTGCCAGTAGTACAGGATTCACTAGCTATGGCTACACCTTC
-,-,TRBJ2-5,TRBV11-1,12,CASSLRRETQYF,TGTGCCAGCAGCTTAAGGCGAGAGACCCAGTACTTC
-,few,TRBJ2-7,TRBV30,11,CAWSLAKQQYF,TGTGCCTGGAGTCTCGCCAAGCAGCAGTACTTC
-,-,TRBJ1-5,TRBV19,13,CASRYARAQPQHF,TGTGCCAGTAGATACGCCAGGGCTCAGCCCCAGCATTTT
TRBD1,-,TRBJ1-2,TRBV4-2,15,CASSQEQGAMNGYTF,TGTGCCAGCAGCCAAGAGCAGGGGGCGATGAATGGCTACACCTTC
TRBD2,-,TRBJ2-7,TRBV10-1,15,CARKGFSLAVYEQYF,TGCGCCAGGAAAGGTTTTTCTCTAGCGGTTTACGAGCAGTACTTC
TRBD1,-,TRBJ1-2,TRBV6-1,15,CASQPGTGGFYGYTF,TGTGCCAGCCAGCCGGGGACAGGGGGCTTCTATGGCTACACCTTC
-,-,TRBJ2-5,TRBV4-1,12,CASSEGLETQYF,TGCGCCAGCAGCGAAGGGCTTGAGACCCAGTACTTC
TRBD2,-,TRBJ2-3,TRBV11-3,15,CASSLTSGAAGTQYF,TGTGCCAGCAGCTTAACTAGCGGGGCCGCCGGTACGCAGTATTTT
-,-,TRBJ1-2,TRBV7-2,14,CASSLGSVNYGYTF,TGTGCCAGCAGCTTAGGCTCAGTAAACTATGGCTACACCTTC
-,-,TRBJ2-3,TRBV29-1,11,CSVLRADTQYF,TGCAGCGTTTTGCGGGCAGATACGCAGTATTTT
-,-,TRBJ1-4,TRBV7-4,12,CASRNINEKLFF,TGTGCCAGCCGGAACATTAATGAAAAACTGTTTTTT
-,-,TRBJ1-1,TRBV19,18,CASSIDPFRLREDTEAFF,TGTGCCAGTAGTATAGACCCCTTTCGTTTAAGGGAGGACACTGAAGCTTTCTTT
TRBD2,-,TRBJ2-1,TRBV10-2,16,CASSLGLAGGFNEQFF,TGCGCCAGCAGTCTGGGACTAGCGGGGGGATTTAATGAGCAGTTCTTC
-,once,TRBJ1-2,TRBV30,12,CAWSVYQAGYTF,TGTGCCTGGAGTGTATATCAGGCAGGCTACACCTTC
TRBD1,-,TRBJ1-6,TRBV5-6,18,CASSLANLGTGYNSPLHF,TGTGCCAGCAGCTTGGCCAACCTAGGGACAGGGTATAATTCACCCCTCCACTTT
-,-,TRBJ2-6,TRBV27,16,CASSPTGSSGANVLTF,TGTGCCAGCAGTCCCACAGGGAGCTCTGGGGCCAACGTCCTGACTTTC